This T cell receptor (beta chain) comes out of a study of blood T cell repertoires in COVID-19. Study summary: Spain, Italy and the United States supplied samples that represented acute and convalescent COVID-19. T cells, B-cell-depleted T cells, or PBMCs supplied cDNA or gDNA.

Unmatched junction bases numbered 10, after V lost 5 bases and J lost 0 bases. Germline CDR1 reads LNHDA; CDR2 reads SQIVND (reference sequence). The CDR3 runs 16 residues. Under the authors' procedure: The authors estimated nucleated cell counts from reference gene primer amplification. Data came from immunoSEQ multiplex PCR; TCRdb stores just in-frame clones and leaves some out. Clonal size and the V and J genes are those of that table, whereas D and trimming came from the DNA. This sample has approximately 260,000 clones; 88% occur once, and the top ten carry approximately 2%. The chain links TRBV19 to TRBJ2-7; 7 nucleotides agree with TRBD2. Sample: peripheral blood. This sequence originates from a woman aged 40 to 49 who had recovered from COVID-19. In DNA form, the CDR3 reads TGTGCCAGTAGTCTCAAGACTAGCCGGAGCTCCTACGAGCAGTACTTC. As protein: CASSLKTSRSSYEQYF.